This T cell receptor beta chain was recorded in a study of blood T cell repertoires in COVID-19. This table comes from immunoSEQ multiplex PCR, and its TCRdb copy is limited to in-frame clones, with some not included. The table has 350,000 or so clones, 80% to 90% seen once. Germline V gene sequence: CDR1 MNHEY, CDR2 SVGEGT. The CDR3 totals 14 residues. V was trimmed by 2 bases and J by 1 base, leaving 8 bases between them. The specimen was peripheral blood. The rearrangement uses TRBV6-2 or TRBV6-3 and TRBJ1-1, with D unresolved. This receptor was taken from a man aged 25 to 40 with active or convalescent COVID-19. CDR3 in amino acids: CASSYVQSNTEAFF. CDR3 DNA sequence: TGTGCCAGCAGTTACGTACAATCGAACACTGAAGCTTTCTTT.